This entry is about one T cell receptor beta chain. The antigen is unknown. This specimen belongs to a study of shared clonotypes between healthy human individuals. General study points: Inspection by rarefaction showed sorted-subset sequencing to be incomplete despite large depth. Clonotype sharing among the donors was expected to vary with sequencing depth. Clonotype sharing across a few donors was observed for roughly 5% of naive CD4 clonotypes. Sampling involved blood alone; tissue repertoires likely differ.

CD45RO-negative, CCR7-positively selected cells formed the naive CD8 fraction, excluding terminally differentiated effector memory CD45RA+ cells. Produced via immunoSEQ multiplex PCR; TCRdb's table is partial and in-frame only. The table records 660,000 or so clones, around 96% of them present only once. The clonotype comes from a woman aged 25-40 years in good health. Sequencing was carried out using naive CD8+ T cells sorted from blood.

The CDR3 DNA sequence: TGTGCCAGCAGTACACGGACTGCGGGAAACATTCAGTACTTC. This gives the protein CASSTRTAGNIQYF. The chain links TRBV25-1 to TRBJ2-4; D might be TRBD2 (5 bases). CDR3 length: 14 amino acids. CDR1 MGHDK and CDR2 SYGVNS come from the germline V gene. Trimming removed 5 bases from V and 6 bases from J, with 14 bases in between.